This entry lists 9 T cell receptor beta chains sequenced from one sample in a study of identical twins. TCRdb processed the 5' RACE reads anew with MiXCR; each CDR3 protein has one entry. The sample has roughly 1.6 million distinct CDR3 sequences; 25% to 35% are singletons. Sequencing input: cord blood. The receptors come from a newborn girl in good health.

This clonotype was counted between two and nine times. The V gene is TRBV4-1, the J gene TRBJ2-1; 9 nucleotides match TRBD2. The CDR3 is made up of 16 amino acids. Germline CDR1 reads MGHRA; CDR2 reads YSYEKL. V lost 1 base, J lost 3 bases, and 4 bases stayed unmatched. This CDR3 reads CASSQGAGGGYNEQFF. In DNA form, the CDR3 reads TGCGCCAGCAGCCAAGGAGCGGGGGGTGGCTACAATGAGCAGTTCTTC.

This clonotype was seen ten or more times. This may arise from a read error, as a much more abundant clone is one base away. This chain links TRBV6-2 or TRBV6-3 with TRBJ2-6; no clear D. Between the trimmed V and J ends, which lost 3 bases and 3 bases, there was a span of 0 bases. From germline, CDR1 is MNHEY and CDR2 SVGEGT. The CDR3 runs 12 residues. CDR3 residues: CASSYGANVLTF. In nucleotides, the CDR3 is TGTGCCAGCAGTTATGGGGCCAACGTCCTGACTTTC.

This clonotype was observed a few times. This chain joins TRBV4-2 and TRBJ2-5; 9 bases fit TRBD2. This CDR3 comprises 16 residues. The germline V gene encodes CDR1 LGHNA and CDR2 YNFKEQ. Trimming at V came to 0 bases and at J to 4 bases, leaving 6 bases not matched to a gene. CDR3 sequence reads: CASSQDSGGGGETQYF. The CDR3 coding sequence is TGTGCCAGCAGCCAAGACTCTGGCGGGGGGGGAGAGACCCAGTACTTC.

The gene calls are TRBV5-1 and TRBJ2-5; D unresolved. This CDR3 has 14 residues. Germline-derived CDR1 and CDR2 are SGHRS and YFSETQ. Trimming pared 1 base from V and 0 bases from J, leaving 7 bases between. The CDR3 DNA is TGCGCCAGCAGCTTGAGCTTGTACCAAGAGACCCAGTACTTC. It is translated as CASSLSLYQETQYF.

The CDR3 is CSARETRGYTF. CDR3 DNA: TGCAGTGCTAGAGAAACTCGTGGCTACACCTTC. This chain uses TRBV20-1 with TRBJ1-2, with D unclear. The germline V and J ends were trimmed by 0 bases and 7 bases, with 6 bases remaining between them. The CDR3 spans 11 residues. CDR1 and CDR2 (germline): DFQATT, SNEGSKA (reference sequence).

The CDR3 DNA reads as TGTGCCACCTTCGGACCAGGGGTTCCAGATACGCAGTATTTT. Translating gives CATFGPGVPDTQYF. The chain has TRBV7-9 and TRBJ2-3; D might be TRBD1 (6 bases). Trimming stripped 10 bases from V and 4 bases from J, with 18 bases between. Germline CDR1 SEHNR, CDR2 FQNEAQ (reference sequence). The CDR3 loop spans 14 amino acids. Variable domain in full (rest from reference TRBV7-9 and TRBJ2-3): DTGVSQNPRHKITKRGQNVTFRCDPISEHNRLYWYRQTLGQGPEFLTYFQNEAQLEKSRLLSDRFSAERPKGSFSTLEIQRTEQGDSAMYLCATFGPGVPDTQYFGPGTRLTVL.

There are a few counts of this clonotype. This chain connects TRBV7-9 to TRBJ1-1; D gene uncertain. The CDR3 sequence is 13 residues long. Trimming pared 5 bases from V and 5 bases from J, leaving 12 bases between. CDR1 is SEHNR and CDR2 is FQNEAQ in the germline V gene (reference sequence). CDR3 region: CASSPLEGTEAFF. The CDR3 nucleotides are TGTGCCAGCAGCCCTCTGGAAGGGACTGAAGCTTTCTTT.

V and J are TRBV20-1 and TRBJ2-5, with a tentative D call TRBD2 (5 bases). Per the germline V gene, CDR1 is DFQATT and CDR2 is SNEGSKA (reference sequence). V dropped 3 bases and J dropped 11 bases, with 16 bases sitting between them. The CDR3 has 12 amino acids. The CDR3 sequence: CSARMSVWEQYF. The CDR3 bases are TGCAGTGCTAGGATGTCCGTTTGGGAGCAGTACTTC.

The chain employs TRBV11-2 and TRBJ1-1; 10 bases match TRBD1. V gave up 5 bases and J gave up 8 bases; unmatched junction bases: 8. CDR1 and CDR2 (germline): SGHAT, FQNNGV. The CDR3 is 14 amino acids. DNA for the CDR3: TGTGCCAGCAGCAGACAGGGGGCCCGCGTCGAAGCTTTCTTT. Translation gives CASSRQGARVEAFF.